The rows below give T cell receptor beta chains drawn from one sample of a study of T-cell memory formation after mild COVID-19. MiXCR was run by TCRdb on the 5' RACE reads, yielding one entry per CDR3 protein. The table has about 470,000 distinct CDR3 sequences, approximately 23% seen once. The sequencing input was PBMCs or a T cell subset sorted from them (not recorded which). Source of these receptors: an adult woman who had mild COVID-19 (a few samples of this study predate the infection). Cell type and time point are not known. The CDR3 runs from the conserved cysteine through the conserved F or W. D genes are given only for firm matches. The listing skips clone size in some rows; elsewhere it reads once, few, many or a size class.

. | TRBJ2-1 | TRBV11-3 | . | TGTGCCAGCAGCTCCTCCCGGCAGCGGGCCTACAATGAGCAGTTCTTC | CASSSSRQRAYNEQFF
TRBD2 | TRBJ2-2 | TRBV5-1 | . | TGCGCCAGCAGCTTGGAACCAGCGGGGGCAGGCGGGGAGCTGTTTTTT | CASSLEPAGAGGELFF
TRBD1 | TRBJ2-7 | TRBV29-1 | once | TGCAGCGTTGAGGTCGCGGACAGGCCCAACGAGCAGTACTTC | CSVEVADRPNEQYF
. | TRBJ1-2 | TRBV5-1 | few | TGCGCCAGCAGCTTGGAGGGCAGGGGCTTTGGCTACACCTTC | CASSLEGRGFGYTF
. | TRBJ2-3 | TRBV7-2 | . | TGTGCCAGCAGCTCCTACCCCCCAGATACGCAGTATTTT | CASSSYPPDTQYF
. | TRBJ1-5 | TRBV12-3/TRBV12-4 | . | TGTGCCAGCAGTTTAGAGGGGTTTGTAGCCCAGCATTTT | CASSLEGFVAQHF
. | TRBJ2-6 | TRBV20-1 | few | TGCAGTGCTACTGGGACACGGACCAAAGTGGTCTTCTCTGGGGCCAACGTCCTGACTTTC | CSATGTRTKVVFSGANVLTF
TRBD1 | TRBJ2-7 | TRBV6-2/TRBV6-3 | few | TGTGCCAGCAGTCAGGCAGGGGGCATCTACGAGCAGTACTTC | CASSQAGGIYEQYF
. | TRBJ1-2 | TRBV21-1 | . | TGTGCCAGCTACCGGGACATCTCTAACTATGGCTACACCTTC | CASYRDISNYGYTF
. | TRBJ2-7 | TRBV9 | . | TGTGCCAGCAGCGTCGGGGGTTCCGGCGAGCAGTACTTC | CASSVGGSGEQYF
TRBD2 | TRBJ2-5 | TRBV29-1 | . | TGCAGCGTTGACGGGGGGGCCCGGGAGACCCAGTACTTC | CSVDGGARETQYF
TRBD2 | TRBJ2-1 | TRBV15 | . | TGTGCCACCAACCCGACTAGCGGCGATACCTACAATGAGCAGTTCTTC | CATNPTSGDTYNEQFF
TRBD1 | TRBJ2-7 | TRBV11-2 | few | TGTGCCAGCAGTTCAATTTCGGGACAGGGACCCGAGCAGTACTTC | CASSSISGQGPEQYF
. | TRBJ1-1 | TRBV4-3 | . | TGCGCCAGCAGCCAAGATGGGGGAGTAGCTTTCTTT | CASSQDGGVAFF
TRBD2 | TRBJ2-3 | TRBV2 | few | TGTGCCAGCAGTGAAAGCCTAGCGGACACAGATACGCAGTATTTT | CASSESLADTDTQYF
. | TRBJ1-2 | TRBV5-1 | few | TGCGCCAGCAGCCTGGACACGCCGGCGAACTATGGCTACACCTTC | CASSLDTPANYGYTF
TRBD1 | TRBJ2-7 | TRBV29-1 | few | TGCAGCGTTGAATCCGGGACAGGGGGCTGGGAGCAGTACTTC | CSVESGTGGWEQYF
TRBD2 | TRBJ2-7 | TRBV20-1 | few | TGCAGTGCTCCCACCGGGAGGAGCTCCTACGAGCAGTACTTC | CSAPTGRSSYEQYF
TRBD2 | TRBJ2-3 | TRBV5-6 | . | TGTGCCAGCACCCTTCCGAGACTAGCGGGAGTGAACACAGATACGCAGTATTTT | CASTLPRLAGVNTDTQYF
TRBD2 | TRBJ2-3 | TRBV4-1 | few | TGCGCCAGCAGCCAAAAGATCGCAGCGGGGGGTTTGTCTAGCACAGATACGCAGTATTTT | CASSQKIAAGGLSSTDTQYF
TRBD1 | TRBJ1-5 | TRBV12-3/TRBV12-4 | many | TGTGCCAGCAGTTTGACAGGGGGCTTAGGACCCCAGCATTTT | CASSLTGGLGPQHF
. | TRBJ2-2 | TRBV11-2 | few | TGTGCCAGCAGCTCCCGGCTCGGGAACACCGGGGAGCTGTTTTTT | CASSSRLGNTGELFF
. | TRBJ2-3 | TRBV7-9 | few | TGTGCCAGCATCCTTCGGGGACTGGGCACAGATACGCAGTATTTT | CASILRGLGTDTQYF
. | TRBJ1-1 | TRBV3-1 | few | TGTGCCAGCAGCCAAGAACAGGTCATGAACACTGAAGCTTTCTTT | CASSQEQVMNTEAFF
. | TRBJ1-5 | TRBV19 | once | TGTGCCAGTAGTAAGGGTCAAGTTCGTCAGCCCCAGCATTTT | CASSKGQVRQPQHF
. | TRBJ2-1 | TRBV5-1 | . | TGCGCCAGCAGCTCCGGGGAGGTCCGGGGGGCCAATGAGCAGTTCTTC | CASSSGEVRGANEQFF
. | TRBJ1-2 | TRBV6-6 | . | TGTGCCAGCAGTTACTCGAAGGAGGCCTATGGCTACACCTTC | CASSYSKEAYGYTF
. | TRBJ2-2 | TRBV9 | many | TGTGCCAGCAGCGTGACTGGAACCGGGGAGCTGTTTTTT | CASSVTGTGELFF
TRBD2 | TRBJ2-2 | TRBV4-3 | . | TGCGCCAGCAGCCAAGCCGGACGAGGCGAGACTAGCGGGCGCGGGGAGCTGTTTTTT | CASSQAGRGETSGRGELFF
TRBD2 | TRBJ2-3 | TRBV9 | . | TGTGCCAGCAGCACCGGGACTAGCGGCTCACCCACAGATACGCAGTATTTT | CASSTGTSGSPTDTQYF
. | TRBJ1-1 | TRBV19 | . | TGTGCCAGTAGTACCCAATGGGCTGAAGCTTTCTTT | CASSTQWAEAFF
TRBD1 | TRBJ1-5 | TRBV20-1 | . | TGCAGTGTCAAGCCAGGGGGCCCTAATCAGCCCCAGCATTTT | CSVKPGGPNQPQHF
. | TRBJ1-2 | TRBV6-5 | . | TGTGCCAGCAGTCCCGGCGAGACAGCCTATGGCTACACCTTC | CASSPGETAYGYTF
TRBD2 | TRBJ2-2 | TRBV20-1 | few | TGCAGTGCTAGAGGGACTAGCGGGAGGGCGAACACCGGGGAGCTGTTTTTT | CSARGTSGRANTGELFF
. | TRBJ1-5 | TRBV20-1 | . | TGCAGTGCTAGAGTCGCCGGTTTCAGCCTCAATCAGCCCCAGCATTTT | CSARVAGFSLNQPQHF
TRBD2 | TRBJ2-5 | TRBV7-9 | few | TGTGCCAGCAGCTTAGCAGGGACTAGCGGGATCCAAGAGACCCAGTACTTC | CASSLAGTSGIQETQYF
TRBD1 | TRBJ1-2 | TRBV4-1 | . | TGCGCCAGCAGCCAACGACAGGGTCGGGGGAACTATGGCTACACCTTC | CASSQRQGRGNYGYTF
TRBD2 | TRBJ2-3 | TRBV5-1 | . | TGCGCCAGCAGCTTGGAAGCGGGGGACGGCACAGATACGCAGTATTTT | CASSLEAGDGTDTQYF
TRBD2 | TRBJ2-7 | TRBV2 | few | TGTGCCAGCAGTGGTGGTAGCGGGAGCGACTTGGCCTACGAGCAGTACTTC | CASSGGSGSDLAYEQYF
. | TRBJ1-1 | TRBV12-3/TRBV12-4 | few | TGTGCCAGCAGTCGTAGGGGACGGGACACTGAAGCTTTCTTT | CASSRRGRDTEAFF
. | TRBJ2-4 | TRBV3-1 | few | TGTGCCAGCAGCCAAGATTTGAGGAACATTCAGTACTTC | CASSQDLRNIQYF
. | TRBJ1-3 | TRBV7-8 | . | TGTGCCAGCGGTGGCTTGAGGACTGGAAACACCATATATTTT | CASGGLRTGNTIYF
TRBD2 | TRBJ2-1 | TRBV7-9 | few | TGTGCCAGCAGCTTAGAGGGACTAGCGGGGGGTGAGCAGTTCTTC | CASSLEGLAGGEQFF
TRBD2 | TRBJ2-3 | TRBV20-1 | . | TGCAGTGGCTTGACTAGCGGGAGGGGGGCAGATACGCAGTATTTT | CSGLTSGRGADTQYF
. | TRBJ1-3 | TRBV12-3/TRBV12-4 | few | TGTGCCAGCAGTCTTCGGACCGTTGGAAACACCATATATTTT | CASSLRTVGNTIYF
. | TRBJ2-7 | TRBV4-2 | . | TGTGCCAGCAGCCCGAGACAGGAGATCTACGAGCAGTACTTC | CASSPRQEIYEQYF
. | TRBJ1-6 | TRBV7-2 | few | TGTGCCAGCAGCTTTGACAGGTCTTCGGGTTCACCCCTCCACTTT | CASSFDRSSGSPLHF
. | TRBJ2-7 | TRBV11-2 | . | TGTGCCAGCACCCCATACGGCCCTCTAGAGGAGCAGTACTTC | CASTPYGPLEEQYF
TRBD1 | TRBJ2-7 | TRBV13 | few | TGTGCCAGCAGCTTATCGCGGAGGGGGACAGGGGCCTCCTACGAGCAGTACTTC | CASSLSRRGTGASYEQYF
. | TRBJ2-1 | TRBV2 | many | TGTGCCAGCAGGCCCGGGACCGCGAGCAATGAGCAGTTCTTC | CASRPGTASNEQFF
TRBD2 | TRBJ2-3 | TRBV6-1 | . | TGTGCCAGCGAGAGACTAGCGGGACCCTCGGATACGCAGTATTTT | CASERLAGPSDTQYF
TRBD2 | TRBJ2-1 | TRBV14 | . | TGTGCCAGCAGCCATGTACTAGCGGATTACAATGAGCAGTTCTTC | CASSHVLADYNEQFF
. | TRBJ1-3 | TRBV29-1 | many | TGCAGCGTTGTGTTGGGTGCTGGAAACACCATATATTTT | CSVVLGAGNTIYF